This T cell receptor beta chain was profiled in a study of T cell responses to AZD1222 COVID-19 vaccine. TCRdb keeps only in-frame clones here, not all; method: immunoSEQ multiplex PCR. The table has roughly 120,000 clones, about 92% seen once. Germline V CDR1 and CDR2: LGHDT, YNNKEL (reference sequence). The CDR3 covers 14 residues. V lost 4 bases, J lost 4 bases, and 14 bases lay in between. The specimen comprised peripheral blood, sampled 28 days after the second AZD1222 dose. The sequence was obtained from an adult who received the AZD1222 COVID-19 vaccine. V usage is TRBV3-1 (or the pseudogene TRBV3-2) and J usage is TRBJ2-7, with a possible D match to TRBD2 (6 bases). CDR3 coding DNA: TGTGCCAGCAGCCGGACTAATTTGGGGTACGAGCAGTACTTC. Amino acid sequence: CASSRTNLGYEQYF.